This TCR beta chain originates from a study of blood T cell repertoires in COVID-19. About the study: The United States, Italy and Spain provided the acute and convalescent COVID-19 samples.

Libraries were prepared by immunoSEQ multiplex PCR; TCRdb keeps only in-frame clonotypes and omits some of them. Seen here are some 80,000 clones, roughly 80% observed once, and the top ten hold approximately 40%. V lost 5 bases and J lost 8, with 13 bases in between. The CDR3 runs 13 residues. Sequenced: peripheral blood. The source of this sequence is a man aged 55 to 70 with COVID-19, enrolled during active disease. The chain uses TRBV12-3 or TRBV12-4 and TRBJ1-3; perhaps TRBD1 as D (5 bases). The chain's CDR3 is CASSPHSRDTIYF. In nucleotides, the CDR3 is TGTGCCAGCAGTCCACATTCCAGGGACACCATATATTTT.